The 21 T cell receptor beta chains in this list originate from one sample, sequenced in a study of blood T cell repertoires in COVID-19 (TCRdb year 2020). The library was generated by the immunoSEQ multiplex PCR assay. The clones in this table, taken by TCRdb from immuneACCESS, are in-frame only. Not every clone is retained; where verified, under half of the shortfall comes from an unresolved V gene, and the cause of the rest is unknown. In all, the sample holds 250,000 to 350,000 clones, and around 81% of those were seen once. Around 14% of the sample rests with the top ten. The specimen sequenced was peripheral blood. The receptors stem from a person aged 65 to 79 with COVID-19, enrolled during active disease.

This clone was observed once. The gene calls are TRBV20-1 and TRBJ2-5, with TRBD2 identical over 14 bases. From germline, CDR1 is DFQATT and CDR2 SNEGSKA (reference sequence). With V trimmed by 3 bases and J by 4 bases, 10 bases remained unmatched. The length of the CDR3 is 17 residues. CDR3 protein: CSASGLAGGKYSETQYF. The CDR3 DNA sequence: TGCAGTGCTAGTGGACTAGCGGGAGGAAAGTATTCAGAGACCCAGTACTTC.

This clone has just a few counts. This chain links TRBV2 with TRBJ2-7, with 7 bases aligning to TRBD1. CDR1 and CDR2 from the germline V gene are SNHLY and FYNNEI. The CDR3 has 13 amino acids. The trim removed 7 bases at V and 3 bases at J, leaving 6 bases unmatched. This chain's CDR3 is CASTGTDIYEQYF. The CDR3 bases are TGTGCCAGCACAGGGACAGACATCTACGAGCAGTACTTC.

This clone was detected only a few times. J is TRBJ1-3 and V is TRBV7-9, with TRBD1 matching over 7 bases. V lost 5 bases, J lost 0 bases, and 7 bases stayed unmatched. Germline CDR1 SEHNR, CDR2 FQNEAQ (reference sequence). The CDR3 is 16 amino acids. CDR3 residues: CASSPTPGGSGNTIYF. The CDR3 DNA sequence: TGTGCCAGCAGCCCAACTCCAGGGGGCTCTGGAAACACCATATATTTT.

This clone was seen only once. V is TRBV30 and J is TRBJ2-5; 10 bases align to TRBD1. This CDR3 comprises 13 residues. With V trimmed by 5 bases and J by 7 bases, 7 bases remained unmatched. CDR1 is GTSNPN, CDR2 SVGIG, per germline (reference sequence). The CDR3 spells CAWRQGASTTQYF. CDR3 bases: TGTGCCTGGCGACAGGGGGCTAGTACGACCCAGTACTTC. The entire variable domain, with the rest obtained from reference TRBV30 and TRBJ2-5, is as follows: SQTIHQWPATLVQPVGSPLSLECTVEGTSNPNLYWYRQAAGRGLQLLFYSVGIGQISSEVPQNLSASRPQDRQFILSSKKLLLSDSGFYLCAWRQGASTTQYFGPGTRLLVL.

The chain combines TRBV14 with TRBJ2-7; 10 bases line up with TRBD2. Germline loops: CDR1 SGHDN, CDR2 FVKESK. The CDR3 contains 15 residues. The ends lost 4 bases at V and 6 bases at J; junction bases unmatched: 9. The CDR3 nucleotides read TGTGCCAGCAGCCGTTTCCTAGCGGGAGTCGGCGAGCAGTACTTC. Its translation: CASSRFLAGVGEQYF.

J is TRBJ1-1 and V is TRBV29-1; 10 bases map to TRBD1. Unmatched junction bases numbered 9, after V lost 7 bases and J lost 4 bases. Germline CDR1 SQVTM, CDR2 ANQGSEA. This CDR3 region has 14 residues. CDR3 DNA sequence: TGCAGCGGAGGGACAGGGGAAGCGGGCACTGAAGCTTTCTTT. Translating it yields CSGGTGEAGTEAFF.

CDR3 loop: CASSLAGYSNQPQHF. In DNA, the CDR3 is TGTGCCAGCAGTTTAGCAGGGTACTCCAATCAGCCCCAGCATTTT. This chain uses TRBV27 with TRBJ1-5, with D possibly being TRBD1 (5 bases). V was pared by 2 bases and J by 3 bases, with 11 bases between. Germline lookup yields CDR1 MNHEY and CDR2 SMNVEV (reference sequence). The CDR3 has 15 amino acids.

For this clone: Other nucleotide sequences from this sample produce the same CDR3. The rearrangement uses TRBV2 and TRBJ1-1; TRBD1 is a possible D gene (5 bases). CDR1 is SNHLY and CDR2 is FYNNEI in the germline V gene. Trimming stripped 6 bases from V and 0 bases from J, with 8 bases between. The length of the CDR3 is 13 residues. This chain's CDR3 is CASRNRMNTEAFF. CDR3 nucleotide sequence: TGTGCCAGCAGAAACAGGATGAACACTGAAGCTTTCTTT.

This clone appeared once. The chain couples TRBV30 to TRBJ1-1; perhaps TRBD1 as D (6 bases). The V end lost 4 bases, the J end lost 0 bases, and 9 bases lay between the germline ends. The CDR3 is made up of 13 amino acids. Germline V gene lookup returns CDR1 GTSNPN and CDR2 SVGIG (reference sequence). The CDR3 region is CAWIQGLNTEAFF. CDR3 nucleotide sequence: TGTGCCTGGATACAGGGATTGAACACTGAAGCTTTCTTT.

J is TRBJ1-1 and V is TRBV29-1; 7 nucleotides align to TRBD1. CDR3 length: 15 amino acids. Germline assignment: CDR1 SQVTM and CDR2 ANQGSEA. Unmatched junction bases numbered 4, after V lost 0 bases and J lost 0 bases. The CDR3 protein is CSVEDWTGMNTEAFF. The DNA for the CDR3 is TGCAGCGTTGAAGACTGGACAGGCATGAACACTGAAGCTTTCTTT. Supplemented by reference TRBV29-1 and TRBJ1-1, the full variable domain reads SAVISQKPSRDICQRGTSLTIQCQVDSQVTMMFWYRQQPGQSLTLIATANQGSEATYESGFVIDKFPISRPNLTFSTLTVSNMSPEDSSIYLCSVEDWTGMNTEAFFGQGTRLTVV.

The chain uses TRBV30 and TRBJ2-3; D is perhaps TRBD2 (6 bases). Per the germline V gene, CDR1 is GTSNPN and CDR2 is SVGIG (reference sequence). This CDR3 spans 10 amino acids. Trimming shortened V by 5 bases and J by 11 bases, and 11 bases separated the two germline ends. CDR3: CAWGTGRQYF. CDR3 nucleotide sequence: TGTGCCTGGGGGACTGGGAGGCAGTATTTT.

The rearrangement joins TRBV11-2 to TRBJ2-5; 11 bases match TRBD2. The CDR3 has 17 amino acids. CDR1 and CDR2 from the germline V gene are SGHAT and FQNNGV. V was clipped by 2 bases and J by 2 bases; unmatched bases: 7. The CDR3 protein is CASSLSWGLAVQETQYF. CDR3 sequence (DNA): TGTGCCAGCAGCTTAAGTTGGGGACTAGCGGTACAAGAGACCCAGTACTTC.

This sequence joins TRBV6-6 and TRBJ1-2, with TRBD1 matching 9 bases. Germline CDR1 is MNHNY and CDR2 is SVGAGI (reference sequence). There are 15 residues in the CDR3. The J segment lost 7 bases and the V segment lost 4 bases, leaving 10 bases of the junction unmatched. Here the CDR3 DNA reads TGTGCCAGCAGTTTCCAGGACAGGGGAAGAGGTGGCTACACCTTC. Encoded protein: CASSFQDRGRGGYTF.

CDR3: CASSRTSGGTDTQYF. The CDR3 coding sequence is TGTGCCAGCAGCAGAACTAGCGGGGGCACAGATACGCAGTATTTT. The chain uses TRBV5-4 and TRBJ2-3; 10 positions agree with TRBD2. Germline V lookup: CDR1 SGHNT, CDR2 YYREEE (reference sequence). V lost 4 bases, J lost 1 base, and 3 bases stayed unmatched. The CDR3 has 15 residues. Looking up the rest from reference TRBV5-4 and TRBJ2-3 gives the full variable domain: ETGVTQSPTHLIKTRGQQVTLRCSSQSGHNTVSWYQQALGQGPQFIFQYYREEENGRGNFPPRFSGLQFPNYSSELNVNALELDDSALYLCASSRTSGGTDTQYFGPGTRLTVL.

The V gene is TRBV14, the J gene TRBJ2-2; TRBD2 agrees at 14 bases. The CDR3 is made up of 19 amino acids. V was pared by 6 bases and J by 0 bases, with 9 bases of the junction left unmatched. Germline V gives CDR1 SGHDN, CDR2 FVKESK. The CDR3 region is CASSRQGLAGASNTGELFF. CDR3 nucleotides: TGTGCCAGCAGTCGACAGGGACTAGCGGGAGCGTCGAACACCGGGGAGCTGTTTTTT.

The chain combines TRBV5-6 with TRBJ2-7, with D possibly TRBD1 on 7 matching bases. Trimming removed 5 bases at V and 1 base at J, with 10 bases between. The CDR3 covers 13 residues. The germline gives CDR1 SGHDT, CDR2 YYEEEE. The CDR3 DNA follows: TGTGCCAGCAGGGGGGGACAGTCCTACGAGCAGTACTTC. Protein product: CASRGGQSYEQYF.

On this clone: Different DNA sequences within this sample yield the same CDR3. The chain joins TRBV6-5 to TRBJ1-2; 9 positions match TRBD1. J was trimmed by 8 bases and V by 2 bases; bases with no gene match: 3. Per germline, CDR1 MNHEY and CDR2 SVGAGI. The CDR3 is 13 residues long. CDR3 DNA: TGTGCCAGCAGTTACCGACAGGGGGGAGGCTACACCTTC. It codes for CASSYRQGGGYTF.

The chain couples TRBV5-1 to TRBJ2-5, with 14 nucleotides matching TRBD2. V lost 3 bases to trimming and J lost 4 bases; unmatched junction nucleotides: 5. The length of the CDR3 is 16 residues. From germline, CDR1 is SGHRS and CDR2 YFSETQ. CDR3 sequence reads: CASSSKGLAGAETQYF. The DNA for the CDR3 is TGCGCCAGCAGCTCAAAGGGACTAGCGGGGGCAGAGACCCAGTACTTC.

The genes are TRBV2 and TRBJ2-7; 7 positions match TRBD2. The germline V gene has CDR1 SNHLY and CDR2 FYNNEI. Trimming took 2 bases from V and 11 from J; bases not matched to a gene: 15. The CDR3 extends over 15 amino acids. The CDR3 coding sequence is TGTGCCAGCAGTGAAATCCATACTACGAGCAGCGGGAAGTACTTC. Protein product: CASSEIHTTSSGKYF.

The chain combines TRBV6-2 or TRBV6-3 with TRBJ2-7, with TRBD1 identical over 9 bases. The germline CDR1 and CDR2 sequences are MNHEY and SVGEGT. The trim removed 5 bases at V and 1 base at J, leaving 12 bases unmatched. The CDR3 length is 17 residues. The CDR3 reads CASSPLGKTGGSYEQYF. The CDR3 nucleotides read TGTGCCAGCAGTCCCCTGGGCAAGACAGGGGGGTCCTACGAGCAGTACTTC.

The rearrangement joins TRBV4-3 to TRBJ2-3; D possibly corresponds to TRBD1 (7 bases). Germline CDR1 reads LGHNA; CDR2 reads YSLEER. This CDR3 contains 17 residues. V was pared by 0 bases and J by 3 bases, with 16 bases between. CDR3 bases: TGCGCCAGCAGCCAAGAAGGAGGGGGCGCGGGGACAGATACGCAGTATTTT. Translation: CASSQEGGGAGTDTQYF.